Here is one T cell receptor beta chain with its context. Its antigen is still unknown. This specimen comes from a study of T cell responses to AZD1222 COVID-19 vaccine. Points from the study as a whole: Spike-specific TCR breadth rose after two AZD1222 doses, and depth rose as well. Reportedly, nearly half the spike-specific TCRs target unmutated variant regions.

Clones were sequenced by immunoSEQ multiplex PCR, and TCRdb holds only the in-frame ones, with some missing. The sample includes roughly 130,000 clones, 88% of them seen just once. The CDR3 consists of 15 residues. V lost 3 bases and J 5 bases, leaving 13 bases between the germline ends. The germline gives CDR1 MNHEY, CDR2 SMNVEV (reference sequence). The chain is built from TRBV27 and TRBJ2-2; D could derive from TRBD1 or TRBD2 (5 bases each). The sample consisted of peripheral blood, taken on day 0 of AZD1222 vaccination. The clonotype was recovered from an adult in good health. DNA for the CDR3: TGTGCCAGCAGTTTCCAGGGAGTACGAACCGGGGAGCTGTTTTTT. Amino acids: CASSFQGVRTGELFF.